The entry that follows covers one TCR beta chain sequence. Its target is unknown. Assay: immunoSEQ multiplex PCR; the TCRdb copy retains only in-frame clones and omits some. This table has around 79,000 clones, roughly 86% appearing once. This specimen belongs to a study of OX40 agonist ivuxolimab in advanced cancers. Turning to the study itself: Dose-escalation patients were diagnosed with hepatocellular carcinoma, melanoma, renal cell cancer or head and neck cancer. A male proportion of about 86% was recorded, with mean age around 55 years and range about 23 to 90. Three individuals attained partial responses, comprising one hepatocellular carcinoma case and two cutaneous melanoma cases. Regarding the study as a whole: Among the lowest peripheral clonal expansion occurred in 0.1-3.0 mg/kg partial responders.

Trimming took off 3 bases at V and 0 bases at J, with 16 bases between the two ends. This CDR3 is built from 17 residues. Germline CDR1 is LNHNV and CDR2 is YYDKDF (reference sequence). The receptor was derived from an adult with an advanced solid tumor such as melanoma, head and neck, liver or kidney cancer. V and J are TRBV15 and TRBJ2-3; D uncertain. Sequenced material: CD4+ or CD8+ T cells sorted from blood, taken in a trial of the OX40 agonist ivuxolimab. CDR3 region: CATSSYPPGTSTDTQYF. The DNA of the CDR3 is TGTGCCACCAGCAGTTATCCTCCGGGCACTAGCACAGATACGCAGTATTTT.